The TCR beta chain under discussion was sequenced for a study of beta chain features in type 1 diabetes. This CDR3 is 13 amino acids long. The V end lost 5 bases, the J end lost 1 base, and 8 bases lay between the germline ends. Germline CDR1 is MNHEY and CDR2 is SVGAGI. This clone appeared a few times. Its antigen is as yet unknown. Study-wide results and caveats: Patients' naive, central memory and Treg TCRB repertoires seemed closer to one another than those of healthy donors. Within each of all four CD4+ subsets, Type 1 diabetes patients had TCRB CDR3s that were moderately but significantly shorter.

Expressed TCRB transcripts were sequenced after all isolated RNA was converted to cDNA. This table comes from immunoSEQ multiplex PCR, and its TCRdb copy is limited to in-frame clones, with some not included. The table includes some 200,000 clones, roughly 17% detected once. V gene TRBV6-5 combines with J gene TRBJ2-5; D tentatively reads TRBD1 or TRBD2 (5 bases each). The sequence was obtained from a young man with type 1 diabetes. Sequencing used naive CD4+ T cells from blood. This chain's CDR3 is CASSPGAQETQYF. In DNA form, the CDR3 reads TGTGCCAGCAGTCCCGGGGCCCAAGAGACCCAGTACTTC.